This TCR beta chain was found in a study of cytomegalovirus exposure and HLA in healthy donors. Study outcomes and limitations: The majority of CMV-associated TCR beta chains were reported as apparently HLA-restricted in a later analysis. The authors enumerated 150 to 200 TCR beta chains as linked to cytomegalovirus.

Germline CDR1 LGHNT, CDR2 FRNRAP. J gave up 4 bases and V 4 bases, and 2 bases lay outside the gene matches. CDR3 length: 14 amino acids. Note on this clone: Its matching antigen is unknown.

PCR amplification relied on 60 Vbeta primers (plus 13 Jbeta primers). Profiled with immunoSEQ multiplex PCR; TCRdb holds only in-frame clones, not every one. The sample carries approximately 200,000 clones, approximately 85% recorded once. Sequencing was done on a sample of PBMCs. The V call is TRBV12-5, the J call TRBJ1-5; 9 nucleotides agree with TRBD1. This TCR derives from a girl between 5 and 17 years old in good health and CMV-seropositive. The CDR3 DNA sequence: TGTGCTAGTGGTTCGACAGGGGGTAATCAGCCCCAGCATTTT. Its protein product is CASGSTGGNQPQHF.